The source of this T cell receptor (beta chain) is a study of blood T cells in healthy people across ages. At least ten counts were recorded for this clonotype. Through a sample-barcoded 5' primer and a J-beta primer mix, a second PCR was run for roughly 7 to 11 cycles. TCRdb recomputed calls from the 5' RACE reads with MiXCR, one row per CDR3 protein. This sample has about 780,000 distinct CDR3 sequences; roughly 24% occur once, and the top ten carry around 3%. CDR1 and CDR2 (germline): PRHDT, FYEKMQ (reference sequence). V lost 5 bases, J lost 2 bases, and 4 bases stayed unmatched. The CDR3 runs 15 residues. This same sample was also part of a study on T cells of mothers and their children. That study reports: Overlap measured in related mother-child pairs was slightly, non-significantly higher than in unrelated pairs.

The V call is TRBV13, the J call TRBJ2-2, with 8 bases fitting TRBD1. The origin of this receptor is a boy aged 5 to 17 in good health. The sample taken for sequencing was blood. The CDR3 DNA follows: TGTGCCAGCAGCCCGACAGGGGATAACACCGGGGAGCTGTTTTTT. Translating gives CASSPTGDNTGELFF. Drawing the rest from reference TRBV13 and TRBJ2-2, the complete variable domain is AAGVIQSPRHLIKEKRETATLKCYPIPRHDTVYWYQQGPGQDPQFLISFYEKMQSDKGSIPDRFSAQQFSDYHSELNMSSLELGDSALYFCASSPTGDNTGELFFGEGSRLTVL.